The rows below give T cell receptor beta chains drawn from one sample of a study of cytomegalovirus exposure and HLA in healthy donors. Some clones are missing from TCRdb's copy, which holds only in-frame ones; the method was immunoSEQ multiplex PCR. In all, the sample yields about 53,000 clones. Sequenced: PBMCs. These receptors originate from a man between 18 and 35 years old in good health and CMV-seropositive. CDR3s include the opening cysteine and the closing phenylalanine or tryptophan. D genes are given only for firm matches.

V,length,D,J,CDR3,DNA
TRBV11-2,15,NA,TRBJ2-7,CASTRSRDNSYEQYF,TGTGCCAGCACCCGGAGCCGGGACAACTCCTACGAGCAGTACTTC
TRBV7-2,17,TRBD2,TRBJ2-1,CASRSGGGGVPYNEQFF,TGTGCCAGCAGAAGTGGGGGGGGAGGCGTCCCCTACAATGAGCAGTTCTTC
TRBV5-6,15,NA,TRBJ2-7,CASSLDRLAFYEQYF,TGTGCCAGCAGCTTGGACAGGCTGGCGTTCTACGAGCAGTACTTC
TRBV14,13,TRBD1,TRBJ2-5,CASSQVSGGTQYF,TGTGCCAGCAGCCAAGTGTCAGGGGGGACCCAGTACTTC
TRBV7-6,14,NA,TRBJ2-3,CASSLGGTADTQYF,TGTGCCAGCAGCTTAGGCGGGACCGCAGATACGCAGTATTTT
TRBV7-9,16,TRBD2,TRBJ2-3,CASSPRLAGPTDTQYF,TGTGCCAGCAGCCCGCGACTAGCGGGCCCCACAGATACGCAGTATTTT
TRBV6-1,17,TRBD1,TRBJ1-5,CASSVTIRGQGNQPQHF,TGTGCCAGCAGTGTTACGATCAGGGGGCAGGGTAATCAGCCCCAGCATTTT
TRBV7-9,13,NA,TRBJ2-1,CASSSFSSSEQFF,TGTGCCAGCAGCTCTTTTTCTAGCAGTGAGCAGTTCTTC
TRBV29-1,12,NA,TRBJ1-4,CSAEGLGEKLFF,TGCAGCGCGGAGGGTTTGGGGGAAAAACTGTTTTTT
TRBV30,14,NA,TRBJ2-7,CAWKRKSILRGQCF,TGTGCCTGGAAAAGGAAGTCCATCCTAAGAGGGCAGTGCTTC
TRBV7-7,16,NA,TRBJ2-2,CASSPSTFSDTGELFF,TGTGCCAGCAGTCCGTCTACCTTCAGCGACACCGGGGAGCTGTTTTTT
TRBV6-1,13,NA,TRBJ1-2,CASPPDRAGGYTF,TGTGCCAGTCCCCCCGACCGGGCGGGTGGCTACACCTTC
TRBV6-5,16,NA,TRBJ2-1,CASSYKLESFYNEQFF,TGTGCCAGCAGTTACAAATTAGAGTCTTTTTACAATGAGCAGTTCTTC
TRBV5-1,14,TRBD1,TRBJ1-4,CASNGQGPTEKLFF,TGCGCCAGCAACGGACAGGGCCCCACTGAAAAACTGTTTTTT
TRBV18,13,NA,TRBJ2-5,CASSPGLQETQYF,TGTGCCAGCTCACCAGGCCTTCAAGAGACCCAGTACTTC
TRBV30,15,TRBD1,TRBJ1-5,CAWSVGDRDNQPQHF,TGTGCCTGGAGTGTCGGGGACAGGGATAATCAGCCCCAGCATTTT
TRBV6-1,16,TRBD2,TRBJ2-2,CASSDGLAGVGGELFF,TGTGCCAGCAGTGATGGACTAGCGGGAGTGGGCGGGGAGCTGTTTTTT
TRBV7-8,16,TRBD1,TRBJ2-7,CASSPARDRRRYEQYF,TGTGCCAGCAGCCCCGCCCGGGACAGGAGACGCTACGAGCAGTACTTC
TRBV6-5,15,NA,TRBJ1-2,CASINQKGGRFGYTF,TGTGCCAGCATAAATCAAAAGGGGGGGCGGTTTGGCTACACCTTC
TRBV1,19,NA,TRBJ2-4,CTSSQKTLGQVGAKNIQYF,TGCACCAGCAGCCAAAAAACCCTCGGACAGGTAGGAGCCAAAAACATTCAGTACTTC
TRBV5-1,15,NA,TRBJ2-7,CASSFSGKGIHEQYF,TGCGCCAGCAGCTTTTCGGGGAAAGGCATCCACGAGCAGTACTTC
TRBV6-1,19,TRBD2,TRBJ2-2,CASSGLAGDIEAGTGELFF,TGTGCCAGCAGTGGACTAGCGGGAGACATTGAAGCCGGGACCGGGGAGCTGTTTTTT
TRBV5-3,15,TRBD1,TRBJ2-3,CARSPRDRITDTQYF,TGTGCCAGAAGCCCCCGGGACAGAATCACAGATACGCAGTATTTT
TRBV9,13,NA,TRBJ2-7,CASSVGQGDEQYF,TGTGCCAGCAGCGTAGGCCAGGGCGACGAGCAGTACTTC
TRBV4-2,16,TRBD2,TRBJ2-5,CASSQGLAGGPETQYF,TGTGCCAGCAGCCAAGGACTAGCGGGAGGGCCAGAGACCCAGTACTTC
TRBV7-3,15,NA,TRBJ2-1,CASSLTSGTYNEQFF,TGTGCCAGCAGCTTAACTAGCGGCACCTACAATGAGCAGTTCTTC
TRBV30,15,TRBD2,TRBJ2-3,CAWSVLAGVSDTQYF,TGTGCCTGGAGTGTACTTGCGGGAGTATCGGATACGCAGTATTTT
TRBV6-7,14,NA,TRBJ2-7,CASSYPGAGGEQYF,TGTGCCAGCAGTTACCCCGGCGCCGGGGGCGAGCAGTACTTC
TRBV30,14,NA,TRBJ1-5,CAWSVTRYNQPQHF,TGTGCCTGGAGTGTAACGAGGTACAATCAGCCCCAGCATTTT
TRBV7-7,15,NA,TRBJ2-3,CASSVGTSFTDTQYF,TGTGCTAGCAGCGTGGGGACTTCATTCACAGATACGCAGTATTTT
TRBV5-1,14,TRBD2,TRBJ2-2,CASSGEGLSGELFF,TGCGCCAGCAGCGGGGAGGGCCTTAGCGGGGAGCTGTTTTTT
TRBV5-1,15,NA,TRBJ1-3,CASSLAGASGNTIYF,TGCGCCAGCAGCTTGGCAGGGGCCTCTGGAAACACCATATATTTT
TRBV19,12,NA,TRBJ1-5,CASTGTRQPQHF,TGTGCCAGTACCGGGACACGCCAGCCCCAGCATTTT
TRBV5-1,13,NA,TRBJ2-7,CASSSTGTNEQYF,TGCGCCAGCAGCTCAACAGGGACCAACGAGCAGTACTTC
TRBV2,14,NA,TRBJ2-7,CASSQRESSNEQYF,TGTGCCAGCAGTCAGAGGGAGTCCTCCAACGAGCAGTACTTC
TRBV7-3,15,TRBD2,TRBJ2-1,CASSLTSGRGDEQFF,TGTGCCAGCAGCTTAACTAGCGGGAGGGGTGATGAGCAGTTCTTC
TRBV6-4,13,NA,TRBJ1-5,CASSESSNQPQHF,TGTGCCAGCAGTGAGAGTAGCAATCAGCCCCAGCATTTT
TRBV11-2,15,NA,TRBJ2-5,CASSLGLGRLETQYF,TGTGCCAGCAGCTTAGGTTTAGGGAGATTAGAGACCCAGTACTTC
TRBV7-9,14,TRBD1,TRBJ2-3,CASSLGRTGDTQYF,TGTGCCAGCAGCTTAGGTAGGACAGGCGATACGCAGTATTTT
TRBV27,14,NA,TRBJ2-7,CASSLSYRAYEQYF,TGTGCCAGCAGTTTATCTTACAGAGCCTACGAGCAGTACTTC
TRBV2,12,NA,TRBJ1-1,CASSGDTTEAFF,TGTGCCAGCAGTGGGGACACCACTGAAGCTTTCTTT